This TCR beta chain was retrieved from a study of relationships among human T cell subsets. This clonotype was found once. Its antigen is not identified. Study observations and caveats: Clones with over 100 reads held over 55% of CD8+ cytotoxic sequences.

The T cell receptor alpha and beta CDR3 regions were amplified from mRNA by semiquantitative ARM-PCR. Exponential amplification used communal superprimers after tagged nested gene-specific primers in ARM-PCR. MiXCR, run by TCRdb on the multiplex PCR reads, gives a single entry per CDR3 protein. The sample contains more than 13,000 distinct CDR3 sequences, about 60% of which appear only once. The V end lost 5 bases, the J end lost 8 bases, and 7 bases lay between the germline ends. The length of the CDR3 is 11 residues. Germline CDR1 MNHEY, CDR2 SMNVEV (reference sequence). CD4+ cells were positively selected first, then anti-CD25 beads isolated CD4+CD25+ regulatory T cells.

Material: Tregs sorted from blood. The TCR sequence derives from a man aged 35-49 years in good health. This chain links TRBV27 with TRBJ2-1; no firm D call. The DNA for the CDR3 is TGTGCCAGCAGTATTCGCGATGAGCAGTTCTTC. Translating it yields CASSIRDEQFF.